What follows are 30 T cell receptor beta chains derived from one specimen sequenced in a study of T cell clones after liver transplantation. Libraries were prepared by immunoSEQ multiplex PCR; TCRdb keeps only in-frame clonotypes and omits some of them. The data show around 21,000 clones, approximately 95% seen once. The sample was CD8+ T cells from blood, taken about 27 months after liver transplant. All receptors derive from a human patient who received a liver transplant. Some T cells here may be from the graft donor.

This clone came up once. The rearrangement joins TRBV6-5 to TRBJ2-7, with a tentative D call TRBD2 (6 bases). The CDR3 spans 14 residues. V was clipped by 2 bases and J by 5 bases, with 13 bases between them. Per the germline V gene, CDR1 is MNHEY and CDR2 is SVGAGI. The CDR3: CASSYRRGFDEQYF. CDR3 nucleotides: TGTGCCAGCAGTTACCGGCGGGGTTTCGACGAGCAGTACTTC.

This chain uses TRBV19 with TRBJ2-7; 9 nucleotides align to TRBD1. The CDR3 consists of 12 residues. Germline values: CDR1 LNHDA, CDR2 SQIVND (reference sequence). Germline trimming cut 9 bases from V and 2 bases from J; bases unmatched to any gene: 2. CDR3 residues: CASRDRAYEQYF. The DNA of the CDR3 is TGTGCCAGCCGGGACAGGGCCTACGAGCAGTACTTC.

The J gene is TRBJ2-2, the V gene TRBV4-1; 7 nucleotides line up with TRBD1. Germline V gene lookup returns CDR1 MGHRA and CDR2 YSYEKL. Trimming removed 4 bases from V and 3 bases from J; junction bases left unmatched: 5. The CDR3 is 15 residues long. The CDR3 DNA reads TGCGCCAGCAGCCTACGGACAGGTTACACCGGGGAGCTGTTTTTT. It encodes CASSLRTGYTGELFF.

This sequence joins TRBV4-2 and TRBJ1-4; no reliable D call. V lost 2 bases to trimming and J lost 7 bases, with 5 bases between them. CDR3 length equals 12 residues. CDR1 is LGHNA, CDR2 YNFKEQ, per germline. The CDR3 is CASSQSAEKLFF. CDR3 nucleotide sequence: TGTGCCAGCAGCCAATCGGCTGAAAAACTGTTTTTT.

The chain recombines TRBV5-8 with TRBJ1-1, with TRBD1 as a possible D gene (6 bases). V shed 4 bases and J shed 3 bases, with 13 bases lying between them. The CDR3 is 14 amino acids. CDR1 is SGHTS, CDR2 YDEGEE, per germline. CDR3 DNA: TGTGCCAGCAGCACCCCGACAGGAGACACTGAAGCTTTCTTT. As protein: CASSTPTGDTEAFF.

The chain couples TRBV19 to TRBJ2-7, with D perhaps matching TRBD1 (6 bases). The V end lost 2 bases, the J end lost 0 bases, and 8 bases lay between the germline ends. The germline gives CDR1 LNHDA, CDR2 SQIVND (reference sequence). The CDR3 length is 14 residues. CDR3 nucleotide sequence: TGTGCCAGTAGTATATGGGGGCCCTCCTACGAGCAGTACTTC. Protein product: CASSIWGPSYEQYF.

The rearrangement uses TRBV27 and TRBJ2-7, with 8 positions matching TRBD1. Germline values: CDR1 MNHEY, CDR2 SMNVEV (reference sequence). The J segment lost 5 bases and the V segment lost 2 bases, leaving 5 bases of the junction unmatched. CDR3 size: 14 residues. The CDR3, as DNA: TGTGCCAGCAGTTTACCGGGACAGGTCCACGAGCAGTACTTC. This sequence encodes CASSLPGQVHEQYF.

The V and J genes are TRBV5-1 and TRBJ2-7, with TRBD1 as a possible D gene (5 bases). V was trimmed by 0 bases and J by 0 bases, leaving 10 bases between them. Germline V CDR1 and CDR2: SGHRS, YFSETQ. The CDR3 is 15 residues long. The CDR3: CASSLAQGLSYEQYF. CDR3 nucleotides: TGCGCCAGCAGCTTGGCGCAGGGTCTCTCCTACGAGCAGTACTTC.

The chain couples TRBV27 to TRBJ2-7, with TRBD1 matching 7 bases. J was trimmed by 3 bases and V by 5 bases; bases with no gene match: 4. CDR1 is MNHEY and CDR2 is SMNVEV in the germline V gene (reference sequence). This CDR3 spans 13 amino acids. CDR3 in DNA: TGTGCCAGCAGTGAAAACAGGGGCTACGAGCAGTACTTC. It codes for CASSENRGYEQYF.

The chain recombines TRBV19 with TRBJ1-1, with 7 bases that match TRBD1. The CDR3 runs 13 residues. Germline assignment: CDR1 LNHDA and CDR2 SQIVND (reference sequence). The trim removed 7 bases at V and 6 bases at J, leaving 8 bases unmatched. CDR3 loop: CASTLQGYAEAFF. Written as DNA, the CDR3 is TGTGCCAGTACCTTACAGGGGTACGCTGAAGCTTTCTTT. Full variable domain (missing parts from reference TRBV19 and TRBJ1-1): DGGITQSPKYLFRKEGQNVTLSCEQNLNHDAMYWYRQDPGQGLRLIYYSQIVNDFQKGDIAEGYSVSREKKESFPLTVTSAQKNPTAFYLCASTLQGYAEAFFGQGTRLTVV.

V and J are TRBV25-1 and TRBJ1-1; tentative D call: TRBD1 (5 bases). This CDR3 has 13 residues. Trimming cost V 6 bases and J 1 base, with 9 bases left between them. From germline, CDR1 is MGHDK and CDR2 SYGVNS. The CDR3 here is CASRPQGNTEAFF. CDR3 sequence (DNA): TGTGCCAGCAGGCCCCAGGGGAACACTGAAGCTTTCTTT.

V is TRBV6-5 and J is TRBJ2-5; TRBD2 might be the D (5 bases). In germline, CDR1 is MNHEY, CDR2 SVGAGI. The CDR3 sequence is 14 residues long. Deletions cut 4 bases from V and 7 bases from J, with 16 bases between. The CDR3 nucleotides read TGTGCCAGCAGTTCCGGAGGAGGTTGGGTGACCCAGTACTTC. Amino acid sequence: CASSSGGGWVTQYF.

This chain connects TRBV27 to TRBJ2-1; TRBD2 aligns across 9 bases. Germline trimming cut 2 bases from V and 6 bases from J; bases unmatched to any gene: 5. CDR3 size: 15 residues. Germline-derived CDR1 and CDR2 are MNHEY and SMNVEV (reference sequence). CDR3 residues: CASSLATSGSNEQFF. The CDR3 coding sequence is TGTGCCAGCAGTTTAGCGACTAGCGGTTCCAATGAGCAGTTCTTC.

The chain carries TRBV19 and TRBJ2-5; 8 bases align to TRBD1. This CDR3 comprises 15 residues. In germline, CDR1 is LNHDA, CDR2 SQIVND (reference sequence). Trimming removed 4 bases from V and 5 bases from J; junction bases left unmatched: 9. The CDR3 region is CASSTQTGVWETQYF. The CDR3 DNA sequence: TGTGCCAGTAGTACACAGACAGGGGTATGGGAGACCCAGTACTTC.

The rearrangement uses TRBV7-6 and TRBJ2-7, with TRBD2 matching 12 bases. This CDR3 region has 15 residues. Trimming removed 5 bases from V and 6 bases from J; junction bases left unmatched: 8. Germline CDR1 reads SGHVS; CDR2 reads FNYEAQ. The CDR3 region has the DNA TGTGCCAGCAGCCCAGAGGGACTAGCGGGTCTCGAGCAGTACTTC. Translation: CASSPEGLAGLEQYF.

The chain joins TRBV27 to TRBJ2-5, with 12 bases matching TRBD2. Germline V gene data show CDR1 as MNHEY and CDR2 as SMNVEV (reference sequence). With 2 bases clipped from V and 4 bases from J, the junction kept 5 bases outside the gene matches. This CDR3 comprises 16 residues. The DNA for the CDR3 is TGTGCCAGCAGTTTAACTAGCGGGAGGTCAGGAGAGACCCAGTACTTC. As protein: CASSLTSGRSGETQYF.

The chain recombines TRBV11-2 with TRBJ2-7; 8 bases fit TRBD1. This CDR3 is built from 14 residues. The germline CDR1 and CDR2 sequences are SGHAT and FQNNGV. The J segment lost 2 bases and the V segment lost 3 bases, leaving 3 bases of the junction unmatched. CDR3 DNA sequence: TGTGCCAGCAGCTTCGCAGGGGGCACCTACGAGCAGTACTTC. Translated: CASSFAGGTYEQYF. Supplemented by reference TRBV11-2 and TRBJ2-7, the full variable domain reads EAGVAQSPRYKIIEKRQSVAFWCNPISGHATLYWYQQILGQGPKLLIQFQNNGVVDDSQLPKDRFSAERLKGVDSTLKIQPAKLEDSAVYLCASSFAGGTYEQYFGPGTRLTVT.

The V and J genes are TRBV27 and TRBJ2-3; D assignment may be TRBD1 or TRBD2 (5 bases each). The CDR3 totals 16 residues. V lost 6 bases and J 6 bases, leaving 22 bases between the germline ends. Per germline, CDR1 MNHEY and CDR2 SMNVEV (reference sequence). CDR3 loop: CASSTMGSRGADTQYF. As DNA, the CDR3 is TGTGCCAGCAGCACTATGGGAAGCCGAGGGGCGGATACGCAGTATTTT.

The chain has TRBV4-2 and TRBJ2-7; 7 bases map to TRBD2. V shed 4 bases, J shed 2 bases, and the junction held 11 bases outside the gene matches. The CDR3 length is 16 residues. Germline CDR1 reads LGHNA; CDR2 reads YNFKEQ. The CDR3 spells CASSLTWGEGTYEQYF. CDR3 DNA: TGTGCCAGCAGCCTAACGTGGGGGGAGGGGACCTACGAGCAGTACTTC.

This clone showed up just once. V usage is TRBV27 and J usage is TRBJ1-2; D perhaps matches TRBD1 (5 bases). Germline loops: CDR1 MNHEY, CDR2 SMNVEV (reference sequence). The CDR3 has 14 amino acids. V was pared by 4 bases and J by 4 bases, with 13 bases between. The CDR3 protein is CASSWDSRGYGYTF. The CDR3 nucleotides are TGTGCCAGCAGTTGGGACTCTCGGGGCTATGGCTACACCTTC.

This clone was seen only a few times. The chain is built from TRBV28 and TRBJ2-6; possible D gene TRBD1, 6 bases. The CDR3 is made up of 13 amino acids. From germline, CDR1 is MDHEN and CDR2 SYDVKM. The V end lost 2 bases, the J end lost 8 bases, and 7 bases lay between the germline ends. CDR3 in DNA: TGTGCCAGCAGTTTAAGGGGGACCAACGTCCTGACTTTC. This gives the protein CASSLRGTNVLTF.

This clone has just one count. The genes are TRBV7-2 and TRBJ2-1; the match to TRBD2 covers 11 bases. V shed 5 bases, J shed 6 bases, and the junction held 6 bases outside the gene matches. Germline loops: CDR1 SGHTA, CDR2 FQGNSA. This CDR3 is built from 15 residues. Here the CDR3 DNA reads TGTGCCAGCAGCATCCTAGCGGGAGGTATCAATGAGCAGTTCTTC. Its protein is CASSILAGGINEQFF.

The gene calls are TRBV18 and TRBJ2-2; 9 nucleotides line up with TRBD1. Germline CDR1 KGHSH, CDR2 LQKENI. The V and J ends lost 0 bases and 1 base, in that order; junction bases with no gene match: 0. This CDR3 is 16 amino acids long. CDR3 amino acids: CASSPPGQGNTGELFF. CDR3 coding DNA: TGTGCCAGCTCACCACCGGGACAGGGGAACACCGGGGAGCTGTTTTTT. Combining the CDR3 with reference TRBV18 and TRBJ2-2 gives the whole variable domain NAGVMQNPRHLVRRRGQEARLRCSPMKGHSHVYWYRQLPEEGLKFMVYLQKENIIDESGMPKERFSAEFPKEGPSILRIQQVVRGDSAAYFCASSPPGQGNTGELFFGEGSRLTVL.

This rearrangement joins TRBV7-3 to TRBJ2-3; 9 bases agree with TRBD2. The CDR3 extends over 14 amino acids. Germline V gene lookup returns CDR1 SGHTA and CDR2 FQGTGA. Losses at the gene ends were 6 bases for V and 6 bases for J; bases not matched to a gene: 7. This chain's CDR3 is CASRPSGTGDTQYF. The CDR3 nucleotides are TGTGCCAGCAGACCTAGCGGGACGGGGGATACGCAGTATTTT.

About this clone itself: This CDR3 is also generated by other DNA sequences in the sample. The CDR3 loop is CAWSDTSYGGYTF. The CDR3 region has the DNA TGTGCCTGGAGTGACACCAGCTACGGTGGCTACACCTTC. The chain combines TRBV30 with TRBJ1-2; D not certain. The V end was cut by 1 base, the J end by 7 bases, with 13 bases between. Per the germline V gene, CDR1 is GTSNPN and CDR2 is SVGIG (reference sequence). The CDR3 sequence is 13 residues long.

J is TRBJ2-1 and V is TRBV19, with D uncertain. Per the germline V gene, CDR1 is LNHDA and CDR2 is SQIVND (reference sequence). Trimming cost V 3 bases and J 1 base, with 10 bases left between them. This CDR3 spans 15 amino acids. CDR3 in DNA: TGTGCCAGTAGTATTGGGTCATTATCCTACAATGAGCAGTTCTTC. Encoded protein: CASSIGSLSYNEQFF.

The rearrangement links TRBV19 to TRBJ1-4; 9 bases are a match to TRBD1. The CDR3 length is 14 residues. Trimming took 5 bases from V and 6 from J; bases not matched to a gene: 4. CDR1 and CDR2 (germline): LNHDA, SQIVND (reference sequence). CDR3 region: CASSPGQGYEKLFF. The CDR3 DNA is TGTGCCAGTAGTCCGGGACAGGGTTATGAAAAACTGTTTTTT.

This clone was found once. V is TRBV19 and J is TRBJ2-2, with a weak D call TRBD1 (5 bases). V was shortened by 7 bases and J by 4 bases, with 13 bases between the two germline ends. Germline V lookup: CDR1 LNHDA, CDR2 SQIVND (reference sequence). The CDR3 spans 14 residues. The CDR3 here is CASIPQGPTGELFF. Written as DNA, the CDR3 is TGTGCCAGTATCCCCCAGGGTCCCACCGGGGAGCTGTTTTTT.

The gene calls are TRBV27 and TRBJ1-1; D gene unclear. V was shortened by 6 bases and J by 1 base, with 15 bases between the two germline ends. Germline V gene sequence: CDR1 MNHEY, CDR2 SMNVEV (reference sequence). This CDR3 has 15 residues. DNA for the CDR3: TGTGCCAGCAGCCCAGCCAGAACAGCGAACACTGAAGCTTTCTTT. It translates to CASSPARTANTEAFF.

This clone has a handful of counts. V gene TRBV7-9 combines with J gene TRBJ2-7; 7 positions agree with TRBD1. From germline, CDR1 is SEHNR and CDR2 FQNEAQ (reference sequence). Germline trimming cut 4 bases from V and 1 base from J; bases unmatched to any gene: 4. This CDR3 spans 14 amino acids. CDR3 amino acids: CASSSGTVSYEQYF. The CDR3 DNA reads TGTGCCAGCAGCTCCGGGACAGTATCCTACGAGCAGTACTTC.